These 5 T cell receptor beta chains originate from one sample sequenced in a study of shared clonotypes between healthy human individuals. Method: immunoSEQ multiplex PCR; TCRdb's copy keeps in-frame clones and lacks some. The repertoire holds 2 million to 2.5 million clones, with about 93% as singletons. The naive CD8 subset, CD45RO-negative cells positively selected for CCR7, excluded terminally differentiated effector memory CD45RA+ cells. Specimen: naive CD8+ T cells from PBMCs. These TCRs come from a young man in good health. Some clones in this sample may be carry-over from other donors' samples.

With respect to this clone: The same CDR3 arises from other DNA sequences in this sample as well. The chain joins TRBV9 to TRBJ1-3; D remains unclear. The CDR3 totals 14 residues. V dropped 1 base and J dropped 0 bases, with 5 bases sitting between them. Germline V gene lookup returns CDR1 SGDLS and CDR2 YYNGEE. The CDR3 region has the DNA TGTGCCAGCAGCGTAAAGGACTCTGGAAACACCATATATTTT. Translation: CASSVKDSGNTIYF.

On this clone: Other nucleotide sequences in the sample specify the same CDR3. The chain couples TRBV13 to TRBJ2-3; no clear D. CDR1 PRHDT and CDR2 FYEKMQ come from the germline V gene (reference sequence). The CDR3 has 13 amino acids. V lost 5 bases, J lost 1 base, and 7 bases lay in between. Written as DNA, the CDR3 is TGTGCCAGCAGCCTCCGAGGCACAGATACGCAGTATTTT. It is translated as CASSLRGTDTQYF.

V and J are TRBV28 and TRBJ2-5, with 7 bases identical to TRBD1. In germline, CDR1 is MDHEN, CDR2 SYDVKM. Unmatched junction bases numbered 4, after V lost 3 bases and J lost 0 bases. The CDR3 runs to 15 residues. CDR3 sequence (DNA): TGTGCCAGCAGTTTGCCCGGGACAGACCAAGAGACCCAGTACTTC. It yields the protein CASSLPGTDQETQYF.

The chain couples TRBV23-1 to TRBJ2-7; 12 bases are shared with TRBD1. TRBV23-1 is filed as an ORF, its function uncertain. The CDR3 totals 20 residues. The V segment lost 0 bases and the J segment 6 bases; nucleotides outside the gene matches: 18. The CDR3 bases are TGCGCCAGCAGTCAATCGACGGGGACAGGGGGCCCCCCGTCGGACGCCGAGCAGTACTTC. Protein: CASSQSTGTGGPPSDAEQYF.

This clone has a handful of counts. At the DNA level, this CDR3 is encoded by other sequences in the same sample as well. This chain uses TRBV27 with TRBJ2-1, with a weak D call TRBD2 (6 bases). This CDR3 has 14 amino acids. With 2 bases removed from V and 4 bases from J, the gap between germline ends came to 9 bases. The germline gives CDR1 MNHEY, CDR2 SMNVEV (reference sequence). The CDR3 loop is CASSLGTSYNEQFF. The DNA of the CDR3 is TGTGCCAGCAGTTTAGGGACTTCTTACAATGAGCAGTTCTTC.